Below, 20 T cell receptor beta chains from the same sample are listed, as sequenced in a study of low-dose radiotherapy and immunotherapy resistance in tumors. TRAV- and TRBV-specific primers were used for first-strand cDNA, which covered alpha and beta chains. A constant-region primer paired with the V-primer adapter amplified TCRs over about 20 PCR cycles. TCRdb independently ran MiXCR on the reads; one entry per CDR3 protein. The sample carries tens of thousands of distinct CDR3 sequences, 30% to 35% recorded once. The time point here: before trial treatment. The material was PBMCs, obtained before treatment. Receptor source: a male donor with gallbladder cancer.

Concerning this clonotype: A far larger clone is one base from this, pointing to a likely read error. This CDR3 fails to terminate in the conserved phenylalanine or tryptophan, so it likely reflects a read error. The chain combines TRBV27 with TRBJ2-7; no reliable D call. Between the trimmed V and J ends, which lost 7 bases and 3 bases, there was a span of 7 bases. The germline V gene has CDR1 MNHEY and CDR2 SMNVEV (reference sequence). There are 11 residues in the CDR3. In DNA form, the CDR3 reads TGTGCCAGCACAACCCTCTACGAGCAGTACTAC. It yields the protein CASTTLYEQYY.

This CDR3 reads CASSRQADNLPQYF. CDR3 coding DNA: TGTGCCAGTAGTCGGCAGGCGGACAATCTGCCCCAGTATTTT. The rearrangement links TRBV19 to TRBJ1-5, with TRBD1 as a possible D gene (5 bases). The DNA end favors TRBJ2-3, so the J call may be wrong. The length of the CDR3 is 14 residues. CDR1 is LNHDA and CDR2 is SQIVND in the germline V gene (reference sequence).

Many counts were recorded for this clonotype. The rearrangement links TRBV20-1 to TRBJ1-3, with a tentative D call TRBD1 (5 bases). V was shortened by 5 bases and J by 0 bases, with 20 bases between the two germline ends. Germline V gene sequence: CDR1 DFQATT, CDR2 SNEGSKA (reference sequence). The CDR3 spans 17 residues. The DNA of the CDR3 is TGCAGTGCTCAGGAACGGGGGACTCTAAGCTCTGGAAACACCATATATTTT. Its protein is CSAQERGTLSSGNTIYF.

In its sample, this clonotype was seen a few times. The CDR3 DNA follows: TGTGCCAGTAGGGACAGAGCGCGAGTCAAAAACATTCAGTACTTC. Translation gives CASRDRARVKNIQYF. The gene calls are TRBV19 and TRBJ2-4; TRBD1 is a possible D gene (6 bases). Germline loops: CDR1 LNHDA, CDR2 SQIVND (reference sequence). V was shortened by 6 bases and J by 3 bases, with 15 bases between the two germline ends. CDR3 length: 15 amino acids.

Ten or more counts support this clonotype. A read error may produce the germline difference seen at one junction end. The rearrangement uses TRBV4-1 and TRBJ2-3; maybe TRBD1 (7 bases). Germline CDR1 and CDR2: MGHRA and YSYEKL. The CDR3 is made up of 15 amino acids. The CDR3: CASTQRTGAGDTQYF. The CDR3 coding sequence is TGCGCCAGCACCCAAAGAACAGGGGCGGGGGATACGCAGTATTTT.

By its share, this clonotype is medium-sized. The rearrangement uses TRBV5-1 and TRBJ2-7; 12 nucleotides agree with TRBD2. CDR1 is SGHRS and CDR2 is YFSETQ in the germline V gene. V shed 3 bases, J shed 2 bases, and the junction held 0 bases outside the gene matches. CDR3 length: 14 amino acids. CDR3 region: CASSWTSGTYEQYF. CDR3 bases: TGCGCCAGCAGCTGGACTAGCGGGACCTACGAGCAGTACTTC.

This clonotype was picked up a small number of times. The chain links TRBV5-5 to TRBJ2-1; D perhaps matches TRBD2 (6 bases). The CDR3 extends over 16 amino acids. The V gene's germline CDR1 is SGHKS and CDR2 YYEKEE (reference sequence). Trimming took 1 base from V and 3 from J, leaving 14 bases between them. DNA for the CDR3: TGTGCCAGCAGCTTGAGGGCTGGGGGGAGCTACAATGAGCAGTTCTTC. Its protein product is CASSLRAGGSYNEQFF.

This clonotype has ten or more counts. This rearrangement joins TRBV2 to TRBJ2-5; 7 bases agree with TRBD2. Trimming removed 1 base from V and 2 bases from J; junction bases left unmatched: 7. Germline lookup yields CDR1 SNHLY and CDR2 FYNNEI. This CDR3 has 16 amino acids. CDR3 region: CASSEVFSSGQETQYF. CDR3 DNA: TGTGCCAGCAGTGAAGTCTTCTCTAGCGGACAAGAGACCCAGTACTTC.

In its sample, this clonotype was seen many times. This chain connects TRBV12-3 or TRBV12-4 to TRBJ1-3; 9 bases are a match to TRBD1. The V gene end was trimmed by 6 bases and the J gene end by 8 bases; junction bases not matched to a gene: 8. The CDR3 is made up of 14 amino acids. Here the CDR3 reads CASSRDRVGDTIYF. CDR3 nucleotide sequence: TGTGCCAGCAGCAGGGACAGGGTCGGCGACACCATATATTTT.

By frequency in the sample, this clonotype is medium-sized. The chain employs TRBV5-6 and TRBJ2-5; D is unresolved. CDR3 length: 14 residues. Germline CDR1 and CDR2: SGHDT and YYEEEE. Trimming cost V 1 base and J 0 bases, with 7 bases left between them. CDR3 region: CASSLLANQETQYF. The CDR3 nucleotides are TGTGCCAGCAGCTTGCTGGCGAACCAAGAGACCCAGTACTTC.

CDR3 in DNA: TGTGCCAGTAGTCCCGGGAGCCACACAGATACGCAGTATTTT. As protein: CASSPGSHTDTQYF. J is TRBJ2-3 and V is TRBV19, with D possibly TRBD2 on 6 matching bases. CDR1 and CDR2 (germline): LNHDA, SQIVND (reference sequence). This CDR3 is 14 amino acids long. V lost 5 bases to trimming and J lost 2 bases, with 11 bases between them.

This clonotype came up many times. The chain couples TRBV29-1 to TRBJ2-5, with TRBD1 as a possible D gene (6 bases). Germline V lookup: CDR1 SQVTM, CDR2 ANQGSEA. This CDR3 has 13 residues. The germline V and J ends were trimmed by 8 bases and 3 bases, with 16 bases remaining between them. The CDR3 sequence is CSPKGDLKETQYF. CDR3 DNA sequence: TGCAGCCCAAAGGGGGATCTTAAAGAGACCCAGTACTTC. Full variable domain (missing parts from reference TRBV29-1 and TRBJ2-5): SAVISQKPSRDICQRGTSLTIQCQVDSQVTMMFWYRQQPGQSLTLIATANQGSEATYESGFVIDKFPISRPNLTFSTLTVSNMSPEDSSIYLCSPKGDLKETQYFGPGTRLLVL.

J is TRBJ2-1 and V is TRBV3-1; TRBD2 matches 10 bases. Germline CDR1 LGHDT, CDR2 YNNKEL (reference sequence). CDR3 length: 15 residues. V gave up 0 bases and J gave up 11 bases; unmatched junction bases: 7. The CDR3 sequence: CASSQEEAGGRKQFF. The DNA of the CDR3 is TGTGCCAGCAGCCAAGAGGAAGCGGGGGGGCGGAAGCAGTTCTTC.

This clonotype was counted at least ten times. The J gene is TRBJ2-7, the V gene TRBV27; tentatively, D is TRBD1 (6 bases). The V end lost 2 bases, the J end lost 5 bases, and 10 bases lay between the germline ends. Germline V gene data show CDR1 as MNHEY and CDR2 as SMNVEV (reference sequence). The CDR3 sequence is 13 residues long. CDR3 nucleotide sequence: TGTGCCAGCAGTTTAGTTGCAGGGGACGAGCAGTACTTC. Translated: CASSLVAGDEQYF.

The V gene is TRBV11-2, the J gene TRBJ2-3; the match to TRBD1 covers 9 bases. V lost 5 bases, J lost 4 bases, and 10 bases stayed unmatched. The CDR3 loop spans 16 amino acids. Germline CDR1 is SGHAT and CDR2 is FQNNGV. In DNA form, the CDR3 reads TGTGCCAGCAGCCTTAGAGGGGGACAGGGATCAGATACGCAGTATTTT. Its translation is CASSLRGGQGSDTQYF.

This clonotype appeared many times. CDR3 loop: CASSWEGQGNEKLFF. The CDR3 DNA is TGCGCCAGCAGCTGGGAGGGACAGGGAAATGAAAAACTGTTTTTT. The genes are TRBV5-1 and TRBJ1-4; 9 bases fit TRBD1. Germline CDR1 is SGHRS and CDR2 is YFSETQ. Trimming cost V 3 bases and J 5 bases; bases outside gene matches: 5. The CDR3 runs 15 residues.

This clonotype appeared many times. The chain has TRBV5-4 and TRBJ1-6; TRBD1 agrees at 7 bases. The CDR3 is 20 amino acids. With 4 bases clipped from V and 0 bases from J, the junction kept 16 bases outside the gene matches. The V gene's germline CDR1 is SGHNT and CDR2 YYREEE (reference sequence). The CDR3 DNA is TGTGCCAGCAGCAACCTACTCGGGACAGCCCTGAGCTCCTATAATTCACCCCTCCACTTT. It is translated as CASSNLLGTALSSYNSPLHF. The full variable domain, rest sourced from reference TRBV5-4 and TRBJ1-6, is ETGVTQSPTHLIKTRGQQVTLRCSSQSGHNTVSWYQQALGQGPQFIFQYYREEENGRGNFPPRFSGLQFPNYSSELNVNALELDDSALYLCASSNLLGTALSSYNSPLHFGNGTRLTVT.

The V and J genes are TRBV6-6 and TRBJ2-7; TRBD1 agrees at 9 bases. Germline CDR1 MNHNY, CDR2 SVGAGI (reference sequence). The CDR3 is 14 residues long. J was trimmed by 3 bases and V by 5 bases; bases with no gene match: 5. The CDR3 nucleotides read TGTGCCAGCAGTCCACAGGGGGCGGTCTACGAGCAGTACTTC. Its protein is CASSPQGAVYEQYF.

This clonotype was recorded many times. The V and J genes are TRBV3-1 and TRBJ2-1, with D perhaps given as TRBD1 or TRBD2 (6 bases each). Trimming stripped 7 bases from V and 0 bases from J, with 13 bases between. CDR1 is LGHDT, CDR2 YNNKEL, per germline (reference sequence). CDR3 length equals 15 residues. CDR3 amino acids: CASNLGGSSYNEQFF. In DNA, the CDR3 is TGTGCCAGCAACCTAGGGGGGAGCTCCTACAATGAGCAGTTCTTC.

This clonotype was seen at least ten times. The chain combines TRBV10-3 with TRBJ2-1; unclear D gene. V gave up 0 bases and J gave up 4 bases, with 4 bases separating them. This CDR3 region has 13 residues. Per germline, CDR1 ENHRY and CDR2 SYGVKD. CDR3 bases: TGTGCCATCAGTGAGTCACGGTACAATGAGCAGTTCTTC. Translating it yields CAISESRYNEQFF.